The rows below give T cell receptor beta chains drawn from one sample of a study of T cell responses to AZD1222 COVID-19 vaccine. The data were produced by immunoSEQ multiplex PCR, yet TCRdb's version contains in-frame clones alone and is incomplete. The sample holds approximately 94,000 clones, about 88% seen once. The sample consisted of peripheral blood, taken on day 0 of AZD1222 vaccination. The receptors derive from an adult in good health. Each CDR3 is given with its conserved first and last residue. A D gene is named only where the DNA matches it firmly. Rows give clone size only sometimes, using once, few, many, or a class for an expanded clone.

V gene,J gene,D gene,clone size,CDR3 protein,CDR3 DNA
TRBV6-5,TRBJ2-7,NA,NA,CASSSGEAGVYEQYF,TGTGCCAGCAGTTCCGGGGAGGCCGGGGTGTATGAGCAGTACTTC
TRBV6-2/TRBV6-3,TRBJ2-7,NA,NA,CASSYSGQIYEQYF,TGTGCCAGCAGTTACTCAGGTCAGATCTACGAGCAGTACTTC
TRBV19,TRBJ2-7,TRBD1,NA,CASSFRTGEQYF,TGTGCCAGTAGTTTCCGGACAGGGGAGCAGTACTTC
TRBV4-1,TRBJ2-2,TRBD2,NA,CASSQEWGPGLIANTGELFF,TGCGCCAGCAGCCAAGAGTGGGGCCCGGGACTAATCGCGAACACCGGGGAGCTGTTTTTT
TRBV5-1,TRBJ2-7,NA,few,CASSFGSSYEQYF,TGCGCCAGCAGCTTCGGAAGCTCCTACGAGCAGTACTTC
TRBV6-2/TRBV6-3,TRBJ2-7,NA,NA,CASSYSNRTGTYEQYF,TGTGCCAGCAGTTACTCGAATAGAACAGGCACCTACGAGCAGTACTTC
TRBV12-3/TRBV12-4,TRBJ1-1,NA,NA,CASSLGPETEAFF,TGTGCCAGCAGTTTGGGCCCCGAAACTGAAGCTTTCTTT
TRBV7-8,TRBJ2-7,TRBD2,NA,CASSPWISGREYEQYF,TGTGCCAGCAGCCCATGGATTAGCGGGAGAGAGTACGAGCAGTACTTC
TRBV6-5,TRBJ2-3,NA,NA,CASSYSTVDTQYF,TGTGCCAGCAGTTACTCGACAGTTGATACGCAGTATTTT
TRBV11-2,TRBJ1-2,NA,few,CASSPVDLTGVGRGGYTF,TGTGCCAGCAGCCCCGTCGACCTCACGGGTGTGGGACGAGGGGGCTACACCTTC
TRBV6-2/TRBV6-3,TRBJ1-5,TRBD1,NA,CASSYEGQGAPNQPQHF,TGTGCCAGCAGTTACGAAGGACAGGGGGCTCCCAATCAGCCCCAGCATTTT
TRBV7-9,TRBJ2-3,NA,NA,CASSTDGTSSTDTQYF,TGTGCCAGCAGCACGGACGGGACATCAAGCACAGATACGCAGTATTTT
TRBV11-2,TRBJ2-2,TRBD1,NA,CASSPPQRDRVNTGELFF,TGTGCCAGCAGCCCCCCCCAAAGGGACAGGGTCAACACCGGGGAGCTGTTTTTT
TRBV10-3,TRBJ2-7,NA,NA,CALSRELFYEQYF,TGTGCCCTCTCCCGGGAACTTTTCTACGAGCAGTACTTC
TRBV27,TRBJ2-1,TRBD1,NA,CASSSGTGHKGDEQFF,TGTGCCAGCAGTTCCGGGACAGGCCATAAGGGGGATGAGCAGTTCTTC
TRBV6-6,TRBJ2-5,TRBD1,NA,CASSVRGTGVEETQYF,TGTGCCAGCAGCGTACGTGGGACAGGCGTTGAAGAGACCCAGTACTTC
TRBV3-1/TRBV3-2,TRBJ2-7,NA,NA,CASSPSPGKRAYEQYF,TGTGCCAGCAGCCCATCCCCGGGGAAGAGGGCCTACGAGCAGTACTTC
TRBV5-1,TRBJ2-7,NA,NA,CASRFWAGTNYEQYF,TGCGCCAGCAGGTTTTGGGCGGGGACCAACTACGAGCAGTACTTC
TRBV30,TRBJ2-2,NA,NA,CAWSVANTGELFF,TGTGCCTGGAGTGTGGCAAACACCGGGGAGCTGTTTTTT
TRBV30,TRBJ1-2,TRBD1,few,CAWSFLGTGLNYGYTF,TGTGCCTGGAGTTTTCTCGGGACAGGGCTAAACTATGGCTACACCTTC
TRBV19,TRBJ2-2,NA,NA,CASSIVIGTGELFF,TGTGCCAGTAGTATAGTAATTGGCACCGGGGAGCTGTTTTTT
TRBV6-2/TRBV6-3,TRBJ2-3,TRBD2,NA,CASSYFIGLAGETDTQYF,TGTGCCAGCAGTTACTTTATAGGACTAGCGGGAGAGACAGATACGCAGTATTTT
TRBV6-5,TRBJ1-1,NA,NA,CASSYSGAHTEAFF,TGTGCCAGCAGTTACTCTGGGGCTCACACTGAAGCTTTCTTT
TRBV28,TRBJ1-1,NA,many,CASSWIRANTEAFF,TGTGCCAGCAGTTGGATCAGGGCGAACACTGAAGCTTTCTTT
TRBV7-9,TRBJ1-1,NA,NA,CASSPYYPGLATEAFF,TGTGCCAGCAGCCCTTACTACCCCGGGTTAGCCACTGAAGCTTTCTTT
TRBV5-6,TRBJ2-7,NA,NA,CASSPAGAAYEQYF,TGTGCCAGCAGCCCGGCGGGCGCAGCCTACGAGCAGTACTTC
TRBV7-9,TRBJ1-1,NA,once,CASSPGAEAFF,TGCGCCAGCAGCCCCGGGGCCGAAGCTTTCTTT
TRBV5-4,TRBJ1-1,NA,NA,CASSFNPYRNTEAFF,TGTGCCAGCAGCTTTAACCCGTACAGGAACACTGAAGCTTTCTTT
TRBV7-9,TRBJ2-7,TRBD2,once,CASTPTTSGPTYEQYF,TGTGCCAGCACCCCCACTACTAGCGGGCCGACCTACGAGCAGTACTTC
TRBV19,TRBJ1-4,NA,NA,CASSIWAYGFVGEKLFF,TGTGCCAGTAGTATCTGGGCTTACGGATTCGTCGGTGAAAAACTGTTTTTT
TRBV28,TRBJ1-2,TRBD1,NA,CASSLGGQGAGYTF,TGTGCCAGCAGTTTAGGCGGACAGGGTGCTGGCTACACCTTC